This TCR beta chain comes out of a study of CD8 T cells in ankylosing spondylitis. Researchers built TCR beta libraries using quantitative 5'-RACE with molecular barcodes. Each CDR3 protein is one row after TCRdb ran MiXCR on the 5' RACE reads. The data hold over 600,000 distinct CDR3 sequences, with around 19% observed a single time. Turning to this clonotype: The antigen is unknown.

Study results and limitations: Characteristic of ankylosing spondylitis blood, it appeared, was a TCR beta motif comprising roughly eight highly homologous variants. Significantly higher representation of disease-linked clones was reported for matched ankylosing spondylitis synovial fluid.

The sequenced sample was blood, either unsorted or a sorted T cell fraction (not recorded which). This sequence originates from a male donor with ankylosing spondylitis.

CDR3 sequence: CASTLGGDNEKLFF. Written as DNA, the CDR3 is TGTGCCAGCACCTTGGGGGGGGATAATGAAAAACTGTTTTTT. The rearrangement links TRBV7-9 to TRBJ1-4; D perhaps matches TRBD1 (5 bases). Trimming took 7 bases from V and 4 from J, leaving 13 bases between them. The CDR3 extends over 14 amino acids. Per the germline V gene, CDR1 is SEHNR and CDR2 is FQNEAQ (reference sequence).